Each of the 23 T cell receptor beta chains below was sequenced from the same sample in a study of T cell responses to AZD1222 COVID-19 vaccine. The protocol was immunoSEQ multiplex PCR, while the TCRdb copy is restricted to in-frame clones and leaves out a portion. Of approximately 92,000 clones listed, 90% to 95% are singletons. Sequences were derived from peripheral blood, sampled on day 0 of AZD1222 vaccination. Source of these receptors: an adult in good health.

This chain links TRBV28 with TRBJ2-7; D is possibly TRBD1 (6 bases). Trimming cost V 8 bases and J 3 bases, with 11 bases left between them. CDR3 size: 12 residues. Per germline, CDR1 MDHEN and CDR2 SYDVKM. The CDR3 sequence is CASRDTYYEQYF. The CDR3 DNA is TGTGCCAGCCGGGACACATACTACGAGCAGTACTTC.

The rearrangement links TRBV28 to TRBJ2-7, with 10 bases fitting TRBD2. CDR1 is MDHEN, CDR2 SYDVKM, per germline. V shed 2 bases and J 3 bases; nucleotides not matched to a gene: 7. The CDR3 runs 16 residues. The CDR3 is CASSLPTSGTYYEQYF. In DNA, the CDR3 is TGTGCCAGCAGTTTACCTACTAGCGGGACCTACTACGAGCAGTACTTC.

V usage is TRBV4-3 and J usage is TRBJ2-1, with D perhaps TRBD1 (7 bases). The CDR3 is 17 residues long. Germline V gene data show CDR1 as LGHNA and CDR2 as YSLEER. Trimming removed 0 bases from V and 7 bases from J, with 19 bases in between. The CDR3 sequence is CASSQDPSGGPGNEQFF. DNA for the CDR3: TGCGCCAGCAGCCAAGATCCATCAGGGGGGCCGGGGAATGAGCAGTTCTTC.

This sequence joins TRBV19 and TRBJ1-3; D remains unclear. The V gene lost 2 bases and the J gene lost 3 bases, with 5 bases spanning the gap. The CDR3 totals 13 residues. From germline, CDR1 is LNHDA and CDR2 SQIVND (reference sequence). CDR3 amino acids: CASSIQDGNTIYF. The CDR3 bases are TGTGCCAGTAGTATACAGGATGGAAACACCATATATTTT. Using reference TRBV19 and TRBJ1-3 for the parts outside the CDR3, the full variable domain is DGGITQSPKYLFRKEGQNVTLSCEQNLNHDAMYWYRQDPGQGLRLIYYSQIVNDFQKGDIAEGYSVSREKKESFPLTVTSAQKNPTAFYLCASSIQDGNTIYFGEGSWLTVV.

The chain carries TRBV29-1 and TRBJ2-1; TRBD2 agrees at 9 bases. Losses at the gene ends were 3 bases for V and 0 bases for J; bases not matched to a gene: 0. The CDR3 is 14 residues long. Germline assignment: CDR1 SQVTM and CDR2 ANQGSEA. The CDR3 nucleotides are TGCAGCGTTGATAGCGGGAGCTCCTACAATGAGCAGTTCTTC. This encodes CSVDSGSSYNEQFF.

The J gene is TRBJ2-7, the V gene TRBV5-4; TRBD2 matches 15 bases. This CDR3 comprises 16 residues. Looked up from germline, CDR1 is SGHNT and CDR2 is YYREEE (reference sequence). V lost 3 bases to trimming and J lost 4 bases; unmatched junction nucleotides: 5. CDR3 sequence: CASSWGLAGGGYEQYF. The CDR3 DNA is TGTGCCAGCAGCTGGGGACTAGCGGGAGGTGGTTACGAGCAGTACTTC.

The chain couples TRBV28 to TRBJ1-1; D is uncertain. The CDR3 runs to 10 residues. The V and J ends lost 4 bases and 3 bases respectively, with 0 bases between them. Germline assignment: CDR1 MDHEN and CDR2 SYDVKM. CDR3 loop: CASSYTEAFF. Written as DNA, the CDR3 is TGTGCCAGCAGTTACACTGAAGCTTTCTTT.

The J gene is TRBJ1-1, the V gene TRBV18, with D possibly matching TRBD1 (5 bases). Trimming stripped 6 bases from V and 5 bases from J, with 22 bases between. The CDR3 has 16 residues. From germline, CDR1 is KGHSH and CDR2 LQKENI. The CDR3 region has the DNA TGTGCCAGCTCCGTGTCAGACAGTGGGGGTTTGACTGAAGCTTTCTTT. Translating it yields CASSVSDSGGLTEAFF.

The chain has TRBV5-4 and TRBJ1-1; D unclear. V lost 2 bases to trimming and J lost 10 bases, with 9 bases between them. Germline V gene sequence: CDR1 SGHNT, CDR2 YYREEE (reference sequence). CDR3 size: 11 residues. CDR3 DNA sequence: TGTGCCAGCAGCTTAAATCGAAGAGCTTTCTTT. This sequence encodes CASSLNRRAFF.

As DNA, the CDR3 is TGTGCCAGCAGTTACTTAGGGTACAGCTCCTACAATGAGCAGTTCTTC. This codes for CASSYLGYSSYNEQFF. The chain combines TRBV6-2 or TRBV6-3 with TRBJ2-1; D is unclear. This CDR3 contains 16 residues. The germline V gene encodes CDR1 MNHEY and CDR2 SVGEGT. Trimming removed 1 base at V and 0 bases at J, with 10 bases between.

The CDR3 here is CASSLEGQGDGYTF. In DNA form, the CDR3 reads TGCGCCAGCAGCTTGGAGGGCCAGGGGGATGGCTACACCTTC. The rearrangement uses TRBV5-1 and TRBJ1-2; 7 nucleotides agree with TRBD1. CDR1 SGHRS and CDR2 YFSETQ come from the germline V gene. V trimming: 0 bases; J trimming: 6 bases; junction bases outside the gene matches: 5. CDR3 length equals 14 residues.

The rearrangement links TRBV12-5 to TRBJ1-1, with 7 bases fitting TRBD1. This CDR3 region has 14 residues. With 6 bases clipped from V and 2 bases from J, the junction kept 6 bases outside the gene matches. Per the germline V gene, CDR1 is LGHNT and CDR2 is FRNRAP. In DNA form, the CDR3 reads TGTGCTAGTGGGGCTCAGGGGGTAAACACTGAAGCTTTCTTT. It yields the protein CASGAQGVNTEAFF.

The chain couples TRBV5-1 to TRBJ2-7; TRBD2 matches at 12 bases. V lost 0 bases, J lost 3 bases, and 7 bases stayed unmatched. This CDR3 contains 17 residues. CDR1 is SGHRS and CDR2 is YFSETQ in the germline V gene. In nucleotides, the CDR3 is TGCGCCAGCAGCTTGGGAACGACTAGCGGGGGTAGCTACGAGCAGTACTTC. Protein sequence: CASSLGTTSGGSYEQYF. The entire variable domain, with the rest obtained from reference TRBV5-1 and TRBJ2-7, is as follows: KAGVTQTPRYLIKTRGQQVTLSCSPISGHRSVSWYQQTPGQGLQFLFEYFSETQRNKGNFPGRFSGRQFSNSRSEMNVSTLELGDSALYLCASSLGTTSGGSYEQYFGPGTRLTVT.

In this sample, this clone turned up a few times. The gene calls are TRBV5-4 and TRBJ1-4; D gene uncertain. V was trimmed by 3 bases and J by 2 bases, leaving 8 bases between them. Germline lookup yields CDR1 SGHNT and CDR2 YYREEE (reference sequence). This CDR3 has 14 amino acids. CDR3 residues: CASSSQATNEKLFF. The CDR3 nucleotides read TGTGCCAGCAGCTCGCAGGCTACTAATGAAAAACTGTTTTTT.

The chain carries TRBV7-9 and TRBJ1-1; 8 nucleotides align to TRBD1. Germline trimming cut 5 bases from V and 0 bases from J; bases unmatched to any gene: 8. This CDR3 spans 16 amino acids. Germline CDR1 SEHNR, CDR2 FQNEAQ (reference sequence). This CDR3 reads CASSPRQGPMNTEAFF. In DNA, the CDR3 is TGTGCCAGCAGCCCCAGACAGGGGCCAATGAACACTGAAGCTTTCTTT.

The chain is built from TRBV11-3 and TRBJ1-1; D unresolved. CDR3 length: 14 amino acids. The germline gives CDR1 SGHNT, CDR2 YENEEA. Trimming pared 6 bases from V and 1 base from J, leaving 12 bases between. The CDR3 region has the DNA TGTGCCAGCAGTGGAGAGGGTCCGAACACTGAAGCTTTCTTT. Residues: CASSGEGPNTEAFF.

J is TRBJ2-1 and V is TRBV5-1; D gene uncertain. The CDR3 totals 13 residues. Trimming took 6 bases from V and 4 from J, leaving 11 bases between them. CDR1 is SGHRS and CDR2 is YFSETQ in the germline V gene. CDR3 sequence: CASMSGKYNEQFF. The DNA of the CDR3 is TGCGCCAGCATGAGTGGAAAATACAATGAGCAGTTCTTC.

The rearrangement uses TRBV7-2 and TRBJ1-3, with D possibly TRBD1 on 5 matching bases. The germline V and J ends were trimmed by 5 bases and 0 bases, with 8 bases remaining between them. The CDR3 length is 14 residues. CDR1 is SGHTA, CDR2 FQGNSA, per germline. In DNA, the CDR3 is TGTGCCAGCAGCGTACAGGACTCTGGAAACACCATATATTTT. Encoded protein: CASSVQDSGNTIYF. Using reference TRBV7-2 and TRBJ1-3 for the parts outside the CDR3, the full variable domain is GAGVSQSPSNKVTEKGKDVELRCDPISGHTALYWYRQSLGQGLEFLIYFQGNSAPDKSGLPSDRFSAERTGGSVSTLTIQRTQQEDSAVYLCASSVQDSGNTIYFGEGSWLTVV.

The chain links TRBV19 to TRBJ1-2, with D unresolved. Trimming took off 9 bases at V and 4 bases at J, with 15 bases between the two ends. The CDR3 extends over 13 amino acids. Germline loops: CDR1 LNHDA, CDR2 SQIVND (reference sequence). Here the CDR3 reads CASSGVYRYGYTF. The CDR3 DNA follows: TGTGCCAGCTCCGGGGTGTATCGCTATGGCTACACCTTC.

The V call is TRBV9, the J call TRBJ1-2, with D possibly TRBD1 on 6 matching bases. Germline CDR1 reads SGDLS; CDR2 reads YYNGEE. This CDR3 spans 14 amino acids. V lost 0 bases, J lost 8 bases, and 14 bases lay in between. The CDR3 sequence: CASSVVRTGRGYTF. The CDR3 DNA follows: TGTGCCAGCAGCGTAGTCCGAACAGGGAGAGGCTACACCTTC. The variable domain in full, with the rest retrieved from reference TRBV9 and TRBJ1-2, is DSGVTQTPKHLITATGQRVTLRCSPRSGDLSVYWYQQSLDQGLQFLIQYYNGEERAKGNILERFSAQQFPDLHSELNLSSLELGDSALYFCASSVVRTGRGYTFGSGTRLTVV.

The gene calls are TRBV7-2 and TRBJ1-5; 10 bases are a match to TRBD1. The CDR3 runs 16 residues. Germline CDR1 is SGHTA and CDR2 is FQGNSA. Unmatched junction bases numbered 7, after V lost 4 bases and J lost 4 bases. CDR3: CASSYLGQGGNQPQHF. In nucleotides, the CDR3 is TGTGCCAGCAGCTATCTCGGACAGGGGGGGAATCAGCCCCAGCATTTT.

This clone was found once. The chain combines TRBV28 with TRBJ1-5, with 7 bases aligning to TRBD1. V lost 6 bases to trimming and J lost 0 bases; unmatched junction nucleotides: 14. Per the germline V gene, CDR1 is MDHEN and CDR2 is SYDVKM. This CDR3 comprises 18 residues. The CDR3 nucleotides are TGTGCCAGCAGGCGGGATAGGGACAGACTCTATAGCAATCAGCCCCAGCATTTT. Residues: CASRRDRDRLYSNQPQHF. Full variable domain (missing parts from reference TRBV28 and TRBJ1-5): DVKVTQSSRYLVKRTGEKVFLECVQDMDHENMFWYRQDPGLGLRLIYFSYDVKMKEKGDIPEGYSVSREKKERFSLILESASTNQTSMYLCASRRDRDRLYSNQPQHFGDGTRLSIL.

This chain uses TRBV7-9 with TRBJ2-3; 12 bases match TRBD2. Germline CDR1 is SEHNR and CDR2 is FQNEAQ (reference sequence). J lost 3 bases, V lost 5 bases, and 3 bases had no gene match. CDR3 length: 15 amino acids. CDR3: CASSGTSGWTDTQYF. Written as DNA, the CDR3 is TGTGCCAGCAGCGGGACTAGCGGGTGGACAGATACGCAGTATTTT.